Below are 11 T cell receptor beta chains sequenced from a single sample in a study of blood T cell repertoires in COVID-19. Repertoires were generated with immunoSEQ multiplex PCR, while TCRdb's copy carries only in-frame clones and drops some. This repertoire shows some 150,000 clones, roughly 90% found once; its top ten account for 3.9%. Sequenced: peripheral blood. These receptors all come from a woman in her sixties or seventies who had recovered from COVID-19.

The chain uses TRBV5-1 and TRBJ2-3; a possible D gene is TRBD1 (5 bases). There are 15 residues in the CDR3. Germline values: CDR1 SGHRS, CDR2 YFSETQ. Trimming shortened V by 0 bases and J by 3 bases, and 11 bases separated the two germline ends. CDR3: CASSLEGKGTDTQYF. In DNA form, the CDR3 reads TGCGCCAGCAGCTTGGAGGGAAAGGGGACAGATACGCAGTATTTT.

This sequence joins TRBV29-1 and TRBJ2-5, with D possibly TRBD1 on 6 matching bases. Germline V gives CDR1 SQVTM, CDR2 ANQGSEA. The CDR3 runs 13 residues. V dropped 6 bases and J dropped 2 bases, with 13 bases sitting between them. CDR3 coding DNA: TGCAGCGTACAGACAGGACGACAAGAGACCCAGTACTTC. Translating it yields CSVQTGRQETQYF.

The J gene is TRBJ1-3, the V gene TRBV30, with D uncertain. V was pared by 2 bases and J by 0 bases, with 8 bases between. Germline V gives CDR1 GTSNPN, CDR2 SVGIG (reference sequence). The CDR3 loop spans 14 amino acids. CDR3 bases: TGTGCCTGGAGTTTAGTGAACTCTGGAAACACCATATATTTT. Its translation: CAWSLVNSGNTIYF.

This clone appeared a single time. The chain recombines TRBV19 with TRBJ1-6, with D perhaps TRBD1 (5 bases). V lost 9 bases, J lost 3 bases, and 12 bases lay in between. This CDR3 is built from 14 residues. The germline gives CDR1 LNHDA, CDR2 SQIVND (reference sequence). CDR3 loop: CASSPDSYNSPLHF. CDR3 nucleotides: TGTGCCAGCTCTCCCGACAGCTATAATTCACCCCTCCACTTT.

In this sample, this clone turned up many times. This chain joins TRBV6-1 and TRBJ1-5; 8 positions match TRBD1. The length of the CDR3 is 15 residues. Trimming cost V 2 bases and J 2 bases; bases outside gene matches: 2. In germline, CDR1 is MNHNS, CDR2 SASEGT. The CDR3 DNA reads as TGTGCCAGCAGTGAACCGACAGGGGGCAATCAGCCCCAGCATTTT. Translated, it gives CASSEPTGGNQPQHF.

This clone was picked up one time. The chain joins TRBV5-6 to TRBJ1-6; D is unclear. Per the germline V gene, CDR1 is SGHDT and CDR2 is YYEEEE. Trimming pared 1 base from V and 5 bases from J, leaving 4 bases between. The CDR3 extends over 13 amino acids. The chain's CDR3 is CASSLTDNSPLHF. The CDR3 coding sequence is TGTGCCAGCAGCTTGACTGATAATTCACCCCTCCACTTT.

The J gene is TRBJ2-7, the V gene TRBV11-2, with a possible D match to TRBD1 (5 bases). Trimming left V 6 bases short and J 3 bases short, with 15 bases between. The CDR3 consists of 14 residues. Germline assignment: CDR1 SGHAT and CDR2 FQNNGV. The CDR3 protein is CASSQTPGNYEQYF. CDR3 in DNA: TGTGCCAGCAGTCAAACCCCAGGGAACTACGAGCAGTACTTC.

The chain is built from TRBV3-1 (or the pseudogene TRBV3-2) and TRBJ2-7; tentative D call: TRBD1 (5 bases). The CDR3 has 13 residues. The V and J ends lost 1 base and 8 bases respectively, with 12 bases between them. Germline values: CDR1 LGHDT, CDR2 YNNKEL (reference sequence). The CDR3: CASSQGPGQKQYF. For the CDR3, the DNA is TGTGCCAGCAGCCAAGGCCCCGGACAAAAGCAGTACTTC.

The genes are TRBV4-1 and TRBJ2-5; 12 nucleotides line up with TRBD2. The CDR3 covers 17 residues. Germline values: CDR1 MGHRA, CDR2 YSYEKL. After removal of 1 base from V and 5 bases from J, the junction contained 8 bases not matched to a gene. CDR3 bases: TGCGCCAGCAGCCAAGTTCGGCTAGCGGGGGGGCACGAGACCCAGTACTTC. This translates into CASSQVRLAGGHETQYF.

This clone was picked up a small number of times. The chain links TRBV19 to TRBJ2-5; 12 bases match TRBD1. V shed 4 bases and J 4 bases; nucleotides not matched to a gene: 4. Germline V gene lookup returns CDR1 LNHDA and CDR2 SQIVND (reference sequence). The CDR3 spans 15 residues. The CDR3 DNA reads TGTGCCAGTAGTAGGGACAGGGGGCGTCTAGAGACCCAGTACTTC. The encoded protein is CASSRDRGRLETQYF.

The chain links TRBV27 to TRBJ2-1; TRBD2 agrees at 9 bases. CDR1 and CDR2 (germline): MNHEY, SMNVEV (reference sequence). This CDR3 region has 15 residues. The trim removed 8 bases at V and 2 bases at J, leaving 7 bases unmatched. The CDR3 bases are TGTGCCAGCCGGCAGGAGCGGGGGGCCTACAATGAGCAGTTCTTC. Its translation: CASRQERGAYNEQFF.